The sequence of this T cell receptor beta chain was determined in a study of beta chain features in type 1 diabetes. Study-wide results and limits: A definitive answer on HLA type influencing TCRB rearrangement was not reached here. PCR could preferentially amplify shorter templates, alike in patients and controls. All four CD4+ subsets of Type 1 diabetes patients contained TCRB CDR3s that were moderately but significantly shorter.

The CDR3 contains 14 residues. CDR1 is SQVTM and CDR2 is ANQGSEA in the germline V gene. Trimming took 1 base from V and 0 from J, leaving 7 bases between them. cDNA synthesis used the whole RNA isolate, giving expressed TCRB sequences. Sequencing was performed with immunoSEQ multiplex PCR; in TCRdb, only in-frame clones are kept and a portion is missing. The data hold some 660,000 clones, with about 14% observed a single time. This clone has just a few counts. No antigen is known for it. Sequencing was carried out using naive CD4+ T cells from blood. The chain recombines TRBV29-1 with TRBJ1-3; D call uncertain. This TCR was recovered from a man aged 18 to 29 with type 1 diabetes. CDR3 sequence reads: CSVEGVNSGNTIYF. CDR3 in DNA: TGCAGCGTTGAAGGGGTTAACTCTGGAAACACCATATATTTT.